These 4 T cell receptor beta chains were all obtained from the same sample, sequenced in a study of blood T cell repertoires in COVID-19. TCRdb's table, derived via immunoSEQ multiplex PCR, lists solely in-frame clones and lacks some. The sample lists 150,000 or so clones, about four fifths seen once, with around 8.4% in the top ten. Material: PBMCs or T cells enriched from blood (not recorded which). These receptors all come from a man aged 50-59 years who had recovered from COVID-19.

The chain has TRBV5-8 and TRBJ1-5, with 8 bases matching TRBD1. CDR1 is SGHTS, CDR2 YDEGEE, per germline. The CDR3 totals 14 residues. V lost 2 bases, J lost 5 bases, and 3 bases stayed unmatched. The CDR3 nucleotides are TGTGCCAGCAGCTTAGGACAGGGCCATCAGCCCCAGCATTTT. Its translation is CASSLGQGHQPQHF. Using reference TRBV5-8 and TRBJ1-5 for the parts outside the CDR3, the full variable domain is EAGVTQSPTHLIKTRGQQATLRCSPISGHTSVYWYQQALGLGLQFLLWYDEGEERNRGNFPPRFSGRQFPNYSSELNVNALELEDSALYLCASSLGQGHQPQHFGDGTRLSIL.

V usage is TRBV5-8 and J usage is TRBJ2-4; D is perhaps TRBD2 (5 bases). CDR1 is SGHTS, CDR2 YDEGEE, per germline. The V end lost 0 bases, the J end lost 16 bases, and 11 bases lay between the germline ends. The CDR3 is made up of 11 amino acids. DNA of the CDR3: TGTGCCAGCAGCTTGGTTGGACCGGGATACTTC. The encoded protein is CASSLVGPGYF.

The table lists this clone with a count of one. In nucleotides, the CDR3 is TGTGCCAGCAGTGAGGCAGGCTACGAGCAGTACTTC. It codes for CASSEAGYEQYF. The chain links TRBV2 to TRBJ2-7; D gene uncertain. Looked up from germline, CDR1 is SNHLY and CDR2 is FYNNEI. Trimming pared 3 bases from V and 3 bases from J, leaving 6 bases between. The CDR3 extends over 12 amino acids.

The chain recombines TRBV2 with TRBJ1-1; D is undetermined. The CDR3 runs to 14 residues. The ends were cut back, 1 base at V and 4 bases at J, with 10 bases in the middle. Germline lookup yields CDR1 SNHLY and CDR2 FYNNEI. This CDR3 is CASSEGRPSTEAFF. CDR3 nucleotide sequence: TGTGCCAGCAGTGAAGGCAGGCCCAGCACTGAAGCTTTCTTT.